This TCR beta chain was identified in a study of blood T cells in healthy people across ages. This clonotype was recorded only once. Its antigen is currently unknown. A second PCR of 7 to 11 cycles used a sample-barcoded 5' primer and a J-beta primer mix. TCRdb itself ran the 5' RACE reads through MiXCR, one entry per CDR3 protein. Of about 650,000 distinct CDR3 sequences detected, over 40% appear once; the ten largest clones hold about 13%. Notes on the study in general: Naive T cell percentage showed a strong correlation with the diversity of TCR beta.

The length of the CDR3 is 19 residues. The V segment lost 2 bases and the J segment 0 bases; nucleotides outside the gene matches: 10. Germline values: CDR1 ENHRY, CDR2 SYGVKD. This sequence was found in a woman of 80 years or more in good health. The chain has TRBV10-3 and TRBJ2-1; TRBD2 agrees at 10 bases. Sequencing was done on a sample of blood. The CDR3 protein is CAISEQTKTSGRSYNEQFF. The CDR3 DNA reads TGTGCCATCAGTGAGCAGACCAAGACTAGCGGGCGCTCCTACAATGAGCAGTTCTTC.